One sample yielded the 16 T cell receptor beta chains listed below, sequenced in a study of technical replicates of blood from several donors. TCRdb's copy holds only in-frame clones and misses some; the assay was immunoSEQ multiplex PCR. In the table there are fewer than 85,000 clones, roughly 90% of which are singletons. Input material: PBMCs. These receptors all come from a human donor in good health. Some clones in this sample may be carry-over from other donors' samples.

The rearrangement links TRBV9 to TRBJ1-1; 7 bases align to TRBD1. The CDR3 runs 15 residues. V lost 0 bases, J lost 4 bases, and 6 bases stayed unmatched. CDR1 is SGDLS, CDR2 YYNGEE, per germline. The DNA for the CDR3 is TGTGCCAGCAGCGTAGTTAGGGGGCAGGGCACTGAAGCTTTCTTT. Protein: CASSVVRGQGTEAFF.

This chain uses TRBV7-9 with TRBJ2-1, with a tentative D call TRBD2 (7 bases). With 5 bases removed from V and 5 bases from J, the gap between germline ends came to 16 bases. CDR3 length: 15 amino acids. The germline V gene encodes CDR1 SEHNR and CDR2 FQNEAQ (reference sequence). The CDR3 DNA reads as TGTGCCAGCAGCAAAGGGGGGGCCCTAGACAATGAGCAGTTCTTC. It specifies CASSKGGALDNEQFF.

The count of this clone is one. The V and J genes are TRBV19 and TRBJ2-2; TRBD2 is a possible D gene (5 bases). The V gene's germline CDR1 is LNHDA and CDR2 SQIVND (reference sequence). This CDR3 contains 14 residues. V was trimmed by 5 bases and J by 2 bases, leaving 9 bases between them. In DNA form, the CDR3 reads TGTGCCAGTAGTTCCGGGATTAACACCGGGGAGCTGTTTTTT. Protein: CASSSGINTGELFF.

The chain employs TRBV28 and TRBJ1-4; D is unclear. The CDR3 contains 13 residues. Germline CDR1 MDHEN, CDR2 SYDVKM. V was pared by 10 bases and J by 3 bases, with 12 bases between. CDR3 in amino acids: CATGVGANEKLFF. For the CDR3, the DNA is TGTGCCACCGGCGTAGGAGCTAATGAAAAACTGTTTTTT.

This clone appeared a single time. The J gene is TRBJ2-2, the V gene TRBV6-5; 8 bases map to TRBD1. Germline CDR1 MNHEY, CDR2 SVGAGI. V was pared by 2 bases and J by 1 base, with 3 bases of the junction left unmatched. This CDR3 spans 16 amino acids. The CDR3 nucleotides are TGTGCCAGCAGTTACCCTGGGACAGGGAACACCGGGGAGCTGTTTTTT. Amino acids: CASSYPGTGNTGELFF.

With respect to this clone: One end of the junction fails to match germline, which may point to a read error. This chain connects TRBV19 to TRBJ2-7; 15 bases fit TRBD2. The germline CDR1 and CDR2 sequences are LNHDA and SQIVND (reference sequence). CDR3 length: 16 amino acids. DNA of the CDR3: TGTGCCAGTGCGGCGACCCCGGGACTAGCGGGAGGATCGTTGGACTTC. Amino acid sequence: CASAATPGLAGGSLDF.

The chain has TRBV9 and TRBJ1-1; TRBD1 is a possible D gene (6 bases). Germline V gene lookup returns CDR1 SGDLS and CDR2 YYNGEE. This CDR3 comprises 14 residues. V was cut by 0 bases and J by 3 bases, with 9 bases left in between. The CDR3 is CASSVEGGDTEAFF. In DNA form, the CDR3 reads TGTGCCAGCAGCGTAGAAGGGGGAGACACTGAAGCTTTCTTT.

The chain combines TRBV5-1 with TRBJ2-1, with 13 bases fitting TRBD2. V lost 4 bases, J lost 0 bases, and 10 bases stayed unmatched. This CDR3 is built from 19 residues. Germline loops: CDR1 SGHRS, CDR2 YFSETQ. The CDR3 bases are TGCGCCAGCAGCGCGCCCGGGACTAGCGGGGTGAGCTCCTACAATGAGCAGTTCTTC. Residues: CASSAPGTSGVSSYNEQFF.

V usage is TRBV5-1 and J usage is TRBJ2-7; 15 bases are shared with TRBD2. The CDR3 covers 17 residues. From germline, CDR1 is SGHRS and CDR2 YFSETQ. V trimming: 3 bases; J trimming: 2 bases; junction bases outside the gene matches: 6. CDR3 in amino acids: CASSSGTSGGMAYEQYF. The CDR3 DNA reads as TGCGCCAGCAGCTCTGGGACTAGCGGGGGGATGGCCTACGAGCAGTACTTC.

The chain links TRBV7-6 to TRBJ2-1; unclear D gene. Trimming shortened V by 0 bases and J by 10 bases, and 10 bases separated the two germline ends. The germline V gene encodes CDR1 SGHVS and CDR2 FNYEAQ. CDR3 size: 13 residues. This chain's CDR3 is CASSLAQANEQFF. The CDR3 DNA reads TGTGCCAGCAGCTTAGCGCAGGCAAACGAGCAGTTCTTC. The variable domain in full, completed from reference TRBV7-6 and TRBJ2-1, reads GAGVSQSPRYKVTKRGQDVALRCDPISGHVSLYWYRQALGQGPEFLTYFNYEAQQDKSGLPNDRFSAERPEGSISTLTIQRTEQRDSAMYRCASSLAQANEQFFGPGTRLTVL.

CDR3 sequence: CASSQSRTGKSNQPQHF. CDR3 coding DNA: TGCGCCAGCAGTCAATCCAGGACAGGGAAGAGCAATCAGCCCCAGCATTTT. The rearrangement joins TRBV23-1 to TRBJ1-5, with TRBD1 identical over 8 bases. TRBV23-1 is marked as an open reading frame, function uncertain. This CDR3 has 17 residues. Trimming at V came to 0 bases and at J to 1 base, leaving 5 bases not matched to a gene.

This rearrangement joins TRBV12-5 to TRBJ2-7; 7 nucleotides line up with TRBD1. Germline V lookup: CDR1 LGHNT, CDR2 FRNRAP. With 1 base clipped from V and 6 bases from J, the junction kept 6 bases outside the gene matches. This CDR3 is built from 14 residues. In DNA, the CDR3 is TGTGCTAGTGGTTTGGGACAGGGTCTCCGCGAGCAGTACTTC. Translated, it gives CASGLGQGLREQYF.

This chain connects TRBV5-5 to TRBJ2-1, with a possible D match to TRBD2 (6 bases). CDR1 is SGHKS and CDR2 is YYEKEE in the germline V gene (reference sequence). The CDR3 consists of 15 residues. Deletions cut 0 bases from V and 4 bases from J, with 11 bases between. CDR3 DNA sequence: TGTGCCAGCAGCTTGGGGCTAGCGCTATACAATGAGCAGTTCTTC. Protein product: CASSLGLALYNEQFF.

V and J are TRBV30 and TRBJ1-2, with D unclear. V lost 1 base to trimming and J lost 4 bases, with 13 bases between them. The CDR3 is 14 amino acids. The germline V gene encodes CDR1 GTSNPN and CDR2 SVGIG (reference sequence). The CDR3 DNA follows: TGTGCCTGGAGTGGAGACGCGGCGCGCTATGGCTACACCTTC. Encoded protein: CAWSGDAARYGYTF.

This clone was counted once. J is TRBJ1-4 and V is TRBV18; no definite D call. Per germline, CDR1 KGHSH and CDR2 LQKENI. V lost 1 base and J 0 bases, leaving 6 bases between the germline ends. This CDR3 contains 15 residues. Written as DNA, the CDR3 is TGTGCCAGCTCACCACAAGGAGCAACTAATGAAAAACTGTTTTTT. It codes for CASSPQGATNEKLFF.

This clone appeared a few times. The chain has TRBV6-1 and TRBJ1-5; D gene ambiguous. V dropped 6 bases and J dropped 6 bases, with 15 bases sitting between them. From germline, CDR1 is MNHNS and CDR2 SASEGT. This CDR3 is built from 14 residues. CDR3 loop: CASRREIGLQPQHF. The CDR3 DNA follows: TGTGCCAGCAGAAGGGAGATAGGCCTTCAGCCCCAGCATTTT.